These 24 T cell receptor beta chains originate from one sample sequenced in a study of T cells expressing NK-cell markers. Each CDR3 protein gets one entry in TCRdb, which reprocessed the 5' RACE reads and gives no DNA. The ten top clones account for about 4.2%, within a sample of 300,000 or so distinct CDR3 sequences. What was sequenced was blood T cells: a sorted CD56 or NKG2C T cell subset, CD4+ or CD8+ T cells, or bulk PBMC T cells (not recorded which). Receptors originate from a woman between 18 and 70 years old in good health.

The rearrangement links TRBV12-3 or TRBV12-4 to TRBJ2-3; without DNA, the TCRdb call of TRBD1 cannot be checked. The CDR3 has 16 residues. CDR3 residues: CASSLGRGLYGDTQYF.

The chain combines TRBV7-3 with TRBJ1-5; TCRdb designates TRBD1, a call that cannot be tested without DNA. This CDR3 has 14 amino acids. The germline V gene has CDR1 SGHTA and CDR2 FQGTGA. The CDR3: CASSLGTGIQPQHF. Full variable domain (rest looked up from reference TRBV7-3 and TRBJ1-5): GAGVSQTPSNKVTEKGKYVELRCDPISGHTALYWYRQSLGQGPEFLIYFQGTGAADDSGLPNDRFFAVRPEGSVSTLKIQRTERGDSAVYLCASSLGTGIQPQHFGDGTRLSIL.

V usage is TRBV18 and J usage is TRBJ2-7; the D gene TCRdb calls, TRBD1, cannot be checked with no DNA. The CDR3 is made up of 16 amino acids. Per the germline V gene, CDR1 is KGHSH and CDR2 is LQKENI. The CDR3 here is CASSFPGQGSSYEQYF.

The chain uses TRBV4-1 and TRBJ1-4; checking the TCRdb D call of TRBD1 is not possible without DNA. This CDR3 has 16 amino acids. Germline-derived CDR1 and CDR2 are MGHRA and YSYEKL. The CDR3 protein is CASSQAGRGGNEKLFF.

The chain is built from TRBV12-3 or TRBV12-4 and TRBJ1-1. This CDR3 spans 14 amino acids. CDR3 residues: CASSLRGSNTEAFF.

This rearrangement joins TRBV20-1 to TRBJ2-5; the TRBD1 assignment by TCRdb is unverifiable without DNA. The CDR3 covers 16 residues. CDR1 and CDR2 from the germline V gene are DFQATT and SNEGSKA (reference sequence). CDR3 protein: CSARDLGDRVGETQYF.

The J gene is TRBJ2-1, the V gene TRBV20-1; the D gene TCRdb calls, TRBD1, cannot be checked with no DNA. CDR1 is DFQATT, CDR2 SNEGSKA, per germline (reference sequence). The CDR3 has 18 amino acids. The CDR3 spells CSARDRAGGTLFYNEQFF.

V usage is TRBV28 and J usage is TRBJ2-7. The CDR3 consists of 12 residues. In germline, CDR1 is MDHEN, CDR2 SYDVKM. The CDR3 is CASSYLRYEQYF.

The V call is TRBV6-2 or TRBV6-3, the J call TRBJ2-7; the TRBD2 assignment by TCRdb is unverifiable without DNA. The CDR3 runs to 17 residues. The germline CDR1 and CDR2 sequences are MNHEY and SVGEGT. The CDR3 loop is CASSYRASGRNPYEQYF.

This chain joins TRBV4-3 and TRBJ2-2; the TCRdb D gene call, TRBD1, has no DNA to confirm it. The germline gives CDR1 LGHNA, CDR2 YSLEER. This CDR3 spans 15 amino acids. CDR3 amino acids: CASSQETGRAGELFF.

V is TRBV4-3 and J is TRBJ1-1. The CDR3 totals 14 residues. CDR1 and CDR2 from the germline V gene are LGHNA and YSLEER. The CDR3 reads CASSQDPAGREAFF.

V and J are TRBV6-5 and TRBJ2-1; checking the TCRdb D call of TRBD1 is not possible without DNA. Germline loops: CDR1 MNHEY, CDR2 SVGAGI. The CDR3 spans 15 residues. The CDR3 sequence: CASSYSGQPYNEQFF.

The chain links TRBV10-3 to TRBJ2-3; TCRdb names TRBD1, which stays unverified in the absence of DNA. Germline values: CDR1 ENHRY, CDR2 SYGVKD. The CDR3 contains 14 residues. CDR3: CATSMDRITDTQYF.

The chain joins TRBV14 to TRBJ1-1. CDR1 and CDR2 (germline): SGHDN, FVKESK. The CDR3 consists of 14 residues. The CDR3 sequence: CASSQESGVTEAFF.

The rearrangement links TRBV12-3 or TRBV12-4 to TRBJ2-1; TCRdb calls TRBD2, which cannot be checked without DNA. This CDR3 has 16 residues. The CDR3 loop is CASSPPGLARYNEQFF.

The chain has TRBV29-1 and TRBJ1-1. This CDR3 has 13 residues. Germline V gene lookup returns CDR1 SQVTM and CDR2 ANQGSEA. The CDR3 loop reads CSVLVRFNTEAFF. Together with reference TRBV29-1 and TRBJ1-1, the CDR3 gives the full variable domain: SAVISQKPSRDICQRGTSLTIQCQVDSQVTMMFWYRQQPGQSLTLIATANQGSEATYESGFVIDKFPISRPNLTFSTLTVSNMSPEDSSIYLCSVLVRFNTEAFFGQGTRLTVV.

The chain employs TRBV3-1 and TRBJ2-6; TCRdb selects TRBD1, and the lack of DNA leaves this call unchecked. Germline lookup yields CDR1 LGHDT and CDR2 YNNKEL (reference sequence). CDR3 length: 17 amino acids. CDR3: CASSSRQVRSGANVLTF. The whole variable domain, filled in from reference TRBV3-1 and TRBJ2-6, reads DTAVSQTPKYLVTQMGNDKSIKCEQNLGHDTMYWYKQDSKKFLKIMFSYNNKELIINETVPNRFSPKSPDKAHLNLHINSLELGDSAVYFCASSSRQVRSGANVLTFGAGSRLTVL.

J is TRBJ1-5 and V is TRBV24-1. CDR1 and CDR2 (germline): KGHDR, SFDVKD. This CDR3 has 11 residues. CDR3 in amino acids: CATSDLEPQHF.

Here the CDR3 reads CSARRASGGRYNEQFF. The rearrangement links TRBV20-1 to TRBJ2-1; checking the TCRdb D call of TRBD2 is not possible without DNA. The germline gives CDR1 DFQATT, CDR2 SNEGSKA (reference sequence). This CDR3 has 16 amino acids.

This chain joins TRBV18 and TRBJ2-1. Per germline, CDR1 KGHSH and CDR2 LQKENI. The CDR3 is 15 residues long. The CDR3 reads CASSPPPNSYNEQFF.

The rearrangement uses TRBV20-1 and TRBJ2-7; absent DNA, TCRdb's TRBD2 call cannot be checked. Germline values: CDR1 DFQATT, CDR2 SNEGSKA (reference sequence). The length of the CDR3 is 14 residues. The CDR3: CSARLARSSYEQYF.

CDR3 in amino acids: CSAKAGGVDTQYF. The J gene is TRBJ2-3, the V gene TRBV20-1; TCRdb names TRBD2, which stays unverified in the absence of DNA. Germline CDR1 DFQATT, CDR2 SNEGSKA (reference sequence). CDR3 length equals 13 residues.

The chain has TRBV12-3 or TRBV12-4 and TRBJ2-1; no DNA is available, so the TRBD2 call from TCRdb remains unchecked. The CDR3 extends over 16 amino acids. CDR3 amino acids: CASSFRLGRGRDEQFF.

This chain joins TRBV20-1 and TRBJ1-1; TCRdb names TRBD1, which stays unverified in the absence of DNA. CDR3 length: 14 amino acids. Germline-derived CDR1 and CDR2 are DFQATT and SNEGSKA (reference sequence). CDR3 sequence reads: CSASTGGDGTEAFF.